The 20 T cell receptor beta chains below come from one sample, sequenced in a study of cytomegalovirus exposure and HLA in healthy donors. The study ran its PCR with 60 Vbeta and 13 Jbeta primers. Produced via immunoSEQ multiplex PCR; TCRdb's table is partial and in-frame only. The sample has fewer than 130,000 clones, around 84% seen once; the top ten hold under 1.5%. Sequenced input: PBMCs. The receptors originated from a woman aged 25 to 39 in good health and CMV-seronegative.

The V gene is TRBV4-3, the J gene TRBJ2-7; 9 positions match TRBD2. V lost 5 bases and J lost 2; bases outside the gene matches: 7. The CDR3 consists of 15 residues. Germline V gene sequence: CDR1 LGHNA, CDR2 YSLEER. CDR3 region: CASSTLAGAAYEQYF. CDR3 nucleotide sequence: TGCGCCAGCAGCACACTAGCGGGCGCTGCCTACGAGCAGTACTTC.

This chain links TRBV5-1 with TRBJ2-7, with 11 bases identical to TRBD1. V shed 4 bases and J 0 bases; nucleotides not matched to a gene: 3. There are 15 residues in the CDR3. Germline V lookup: CDR1 SGHRS, CDR2 YFSETQ. The CDR3 sequence: CASSRGTGGSYEQYF. The CDR3 DNA sequence: TGCGCCAGCAGCAGGGGGACAGGGGGCTCCTACGAGCAGTACTTC.

The chain links TRBV5-6 to TRBJ1-2; TRBD1 is a possible D gene (5 bases). The CDR3 runs 12 residues. V lost 5 bases to trimming and J lost 6 bases, with 11 bases between them. Germline lookup yields CDR1 SGHDT and CDR2 YYEEEE. CDR3 in DNA: TGTGCCAGCAGAGTAGCGGGGCATGGCTACACCTTC. It encodes CASRVAGHGYTF.

The V gene is TRBV29-1, the J gene TRBJ2-7, with a possible D match to TRBD1 (6 bases). Germline assignment: CDR1 SQVTM and CDR2 ANQGSEA. The CDR3 is 15 residues long. V lost 5 bases and J 3 bases, leaving 20 bases between the germline ends. For the CDR3, the DNA is TGCAGCGTTATTCCCCAACAGGGTGCGTACTACGAGCAGTACTTC. It specifies CSVIPQQGAYYEQYF.

The J gene is TRBJ2-7, the V gene TRBV11-2, with a possible D match to TRBD2 (6 bases). The CDR3 extends over 18 amino acids. V lost 0 bases and J 0 bases, leaving 18 bases between the germline ends. Per germline, CDR1 SGHAT and CDR2 FQNNGV. CDR3 coding DNA: TGTGCCAGCAGCTTAGAGTCGCTTTGGGGGGAGAGCTCCTACGAGCAGTACTTC. Translation: CASSLESLWGESSYEQYF.

V and J are TRBV6-5 and TRBJ2-7; 11 nucleotides match TRBD2. The trim removed 2 bases at V and 5 bases at J, leaving 5 bases unmatched. This CDR3 is 15 amino acids long. Germline CDR1 MNHEY, CDR2 SVGAGI. The CDR3 DNA follows: TGTGCCAGCAGTTACACCGGGACTAGCGGCAACGAGCAGTACTTC. This gives the protein CASSYTGTSGNEQYF.

The gene calls are TRBV30 and TRBJ2-5; D remains ambiguous. Per the germline V gene, CDR1 is GTSNPN and CDR2 is SVGIG (reference sequence). The CDR3 loop spans 12 amino acids. V was trimmed by 1 base and J by 9 bases, leaving 12 bases between them. CDR3 DNA sequence: TGTGCCTGGAGTGACGTAACTTTGGCCCAGTACTTC. Its translation is CAWSDVTLAQYF.

This clone was seen more than once but under ten times. The chain employs TRBV7-9 and TRBJ1-2; a weak D match, TRBD1 (6 bases). The CDR3 has 12 residues. Trimming left V 2 bases short and J 6 bases short, with 7 bases between. Germline V gives CDR1 SEHNR, CDR2 FQNEAQ (reference sequence). The chain's CDR3 is CASSLWTDGYTF. The CDR3 DNA reads TGTGCCAGCAGCTTATGGACAGATGGCTACACCTTC.

This clone showed up just a few times. The chain has TRBV28 and TRBJ1-5, with 9 positions matching TRBD1. From germline, CDR1 is MDHEN and CDR2 SYDVKM. This CDR3 is 17 amino acids long. The junction had 11 bases not matched to a gene; V was cut back by 5 bases and J by 3 bases. The DNA for the CDR3 is TGTGCCAGCAGTATCCATAACAGGGGGCTCGTCAATCAGCCCCAGCATTTT. It codes for CASSIHNRGLVNQPQHF.

This chain links TRBV27 with TRBJ1-4, with TRBD1 matching 7 bases. The germline V gene encodes CDR1 MNHEY and CDR2 SMNVEV (reference sequence). This CDR3 contains 14 residues. J was trimmed by 7 bases and V by 6 bases; bases with no gene match: 8. The CDR3 DNA follows: TGTGCCAGCAGCGCCGTGGGACAGCCTGAAAAACTGTTTTTT. It encodes CASSAVGQPEKLFF. The variable domain in full, with the rest retrieved from reference TRBV27 and TRBJ1-4, is EAQVTQNPRYLITVTGKKLTVTCSQNMNHEYMSWYRQDPGLGLRQIYYSMNVEVTDKGDVPEGYKVSRKEKRNFPLILESPSPNQTSLYFCASSAVGQPEKLFFGSGTQLSVL.

This sequence joins TRBV25-1 and TRBJ2-7, with TRBD2 matching over 7 bases. After removal of 2 bases from V and 3 bases from J, the junction contained 10 bases not matched to a gene. Germline CDR1 MGHDK, CDR2 SYGVNS. The CDR3 extends over 16 amino acids. CDR3 sequence (DNA): TGTGCCAGCAGTGAAAGAGGGAGGGCCCCCATCTACGAGCAGTACTTC. Translated, it gives CASSERGRAPIYEQYF.

This chain connects TRBV5-1 to TRBJ1-4; 10 nucleotides match TRBD1. With 3 bases clipped from V and 8 bases from J, the junction kept 10 bases outside the gene matches. CDR3 length equals 16 residues. Germline lookup yields CDR1 SGHRS and CDR2 YFSETQ. This chain's CDR3 is CASSSGQGQWWEKLFF. The CDR3 nucleotides read TGCGCCAGCAGCTCGGGACAGGGGCAGTGGTGGGAAAAACTGTTTTTT.

This chain uses TRBV5-1 with TRBJ2-5; D is undetermined. Trimming shortened V by 6 bases and J by 0 bases, and 9 bases separated the two germline ends. CDR1 SGHRS and CDR2 YFSETQ come from the germline V gene. CDR3 length: 13 residues. In DNA, the CDR3 is TGCGCCAGCATATACAAGTACCAAGAGACCCAGTACTTC. Encoded protein: CASIYKYQETQYF.

The chain recombines TRBV7-2 with TRBJ2-1, with a tentative D call TRBD2 (6 bases). Germline CDR1 reads SGHTA; CDR2 reads FQGNSA. The CDR3 spans 15 residues. V was pared by 1 base and J by 5 bases, with 12 bases between. CDR3 amino acids: CASSLETSVDNEQFF. Here the CDR3 DNA reads TGTGCCAGCAGCTTAGAGACTAGTGTAGACAATGAGCAGTTCTTC.

The rearrangement uses TRBV19 and TRBJ2-3, with D perhaps TRBD2 (6 bases). Germline V lookup: CDR1 LNHDA, CDR2 SQIVND (reference sequence). The CDR3 loop spans 15 amino acids. V was trimmed by 7 bases and J by 2 bases, leaving 16 bases between them. The CDR3 sequence is CASKNGGEYTDTQYF. The CDR3 nucleotides are TGTGCCAGTAAAAACGGCGGGGAGTACACAGATACGCAGTATTTT.

The chain joins TRBV28 to TRBJ2-7; TRBD2 might be the D (5 bases). Trimming took off 5 bases at V and 2 bases at J, with 13 bases between the two ends. Germline CDR1 reads MDHEN; CDR2 reads SYDVKM. The CDR3 contains 14 residues. The CDR3 DNA reads as TGTGCCAGCAGTACCACGGGGAGCACCTACGAGCAGTACTTC. It yields the protein CASSTTGSTYEQYF.

This clone came up a few times. The chain links TRBV12-5 to TRBJ1-2; perhaps TRBD1 as D (6 bases). This CDR3 contains 13 residues. Germline V gene data show CDR1 as LGHNT and CDR2 as FRNRAP. V lost 1 base to trimming and J lost 5 bases, with 8 bases between them. CDR3 residues: CASGLDRVYGYTF. In DNA, the CDR3 is TGTGCTAGTGGTTTGGACAGGGTTTATGGCTACACCTTC.

This clone was counted only a few times. The chain couples TRBV13 to TRBJ1-1; a weak D match, TRBD1 (6 bases). V dropped 2 bases and J dropped 5 bases, with 18 bases sitting between them. Germline values: CDR1 PRHDT, CDR2 FYEKMQ (reference sequence). The CDR3 contains 16 residues. The CDR3 here is CASSLRVGRGDTEAFF. The CDR3 bases are TGTGCCAGCAGCTTAAGGGTTGGCAGGGGAGATACTGAAGCTTTCTTT. Looking up the rest from reference TRBV13 and TRBJ1-1 gives the full variable domain: AAGVIQSPRHLIKEKRETATLKCYPIPRHDTVYWYQQGPGQDPQFLISFYEKMQSDKGSIPDRFSAQQFSDYHSELNMSSLELGDSALYFCASSLRVGRGDTEAFFGQGTRLTVV.

For the CDR3, the DNA is TGTGCCTGGAGAGTTACAGGGCACTACGAGCAGTACTTC. It codes for CAWRVTGHYEQYF. This chain joins TRBV30 and TRBJ2-7; D may be TRBD1 (6 bases). CDR1 and CDR2 (germline): GTSNPN, SVGIG (reference sequence). Trimming stripped 3 bases from V and 3 bases from J, with 12 bases between. CDR3 length: 13 amino acids. Supplemented by reference TRBV30 and TRBJ2-7, the full variable domain reads SQTIHQWPATLVQPVGSPLSLECTVEGTSNPNLYWYRQAAGRGLQLLFYSVGIGQISSEVPQNLSASRPQDRQFILSSKKLLLSDSGFYLCAWRVTGHYEQYFGPGTRLTVT.

The V gene is TRBV28, the J gene TRBJ2-7; 7 bases line up with TRBD2. V shed 1 base, J shed 6 bases, and the junction held 3 bases outside the gene matches. Germline values: CDR1 MDHEN, CDR2 SYDVKM. The CDR3 has 13 residues. CDR3 sequence (DNA): TGTGCCAGCAGTTTATCGGCGGGAGTCGAGCAGTACTTC. It yields the protein CASSLSAGVEQYF.